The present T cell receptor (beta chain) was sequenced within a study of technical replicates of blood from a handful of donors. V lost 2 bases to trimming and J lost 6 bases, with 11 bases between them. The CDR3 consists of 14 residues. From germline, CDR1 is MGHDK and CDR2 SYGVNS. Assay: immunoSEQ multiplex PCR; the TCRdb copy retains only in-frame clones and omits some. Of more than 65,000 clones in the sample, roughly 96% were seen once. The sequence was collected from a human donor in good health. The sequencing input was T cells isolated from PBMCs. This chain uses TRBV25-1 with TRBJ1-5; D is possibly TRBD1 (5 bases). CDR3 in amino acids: CASSEAGYRQPQHF. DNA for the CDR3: TGTGCCAGCAGTGAAGCAGGGTATCGTCAGCCCCAGCATTTT.